Presented here are 3 T cell receptor beta chains from one specimen sequenced in a study of human T cells and chemical hapten exposure. In TCRdb, the RACE reads were re-called with MiXCR into one record per CDR3 protein. The table records 90,000 or so distinct CDR3 sequences, over 6.5% of them present only once. Indicated time point: pre-sensitization, week 0. Treatment given: therapeutic diphenylcyclopropenone sensitization with weekly scalp DPC. The sample here was whole blood, taken in connection with sensitization to the hapten diphenylcyclopropenone (DPC). Receptors originate from a man in his forties or fifties with alopecia areata. Some clones in this sample may be carry-over from other donors' samples.

This clonotype was recorded many times. The CDR3 DNA reads as TGCAGCGTTGAATCCGGACAGGGAGAGACCCAGTACTTC. Residues: CSVESGQGETQYF. V usage is TRBV29-1 and J usage is TRBJ2-5, with 8 bases identical to TRBD1. V lost 2 bases and J lost 4; bases outside the gene matches: 3. Looked up from germline, CDR1 is SQVTM and CDR2 is ANQGSEA. There are 13 residues in the CDR3. The variable domain in full, completed from reference TRBV29-1 and TRBJ2-5, reads SAVISQKPSRDICQRGTSLTIQCQVDSQVTMMFWYRQQPGQSLTLIATANQGSEATYESGFVIDKFPISRPNLTFSTLTVSNMSPEDSSIYLCSVESGQGETQYFGPGTRLLVL.

This clonotype was seen many times. The junction does not match germline at one end; this may be a read error. The V gene is TRBV6-2 or TRBV6-3, the J gene TRBJ2-7, with no clear D. The CDR3 is 11 amino acids. Looked up from germline, CDR1 is MNHEY and CDR2 is SVGEGT. For the CDR3, the DNA is TGTGCCAGCAGTCACTCCTACGAGCAGTACTTC. Translating it yields CASSHSYEQYF.

This rearrangement joins TRBV24-1 to TRBJ2-1; TRBD1 agrees at 9 bases. The CDR3 consists of 15 residues. V lost 4 bases, J lost 6 bases, and 6 bases stayed unmatched. Germline V gives CDR1 KGHDR, CDR2 SFDVKD. Written as DNA, the CDR3 is TGTGCCACCAGTGAGGGACAGGGCCCCCCCAATGAGCAGTTCTTC. Its protein is CATSEGQGPPNEQFF.